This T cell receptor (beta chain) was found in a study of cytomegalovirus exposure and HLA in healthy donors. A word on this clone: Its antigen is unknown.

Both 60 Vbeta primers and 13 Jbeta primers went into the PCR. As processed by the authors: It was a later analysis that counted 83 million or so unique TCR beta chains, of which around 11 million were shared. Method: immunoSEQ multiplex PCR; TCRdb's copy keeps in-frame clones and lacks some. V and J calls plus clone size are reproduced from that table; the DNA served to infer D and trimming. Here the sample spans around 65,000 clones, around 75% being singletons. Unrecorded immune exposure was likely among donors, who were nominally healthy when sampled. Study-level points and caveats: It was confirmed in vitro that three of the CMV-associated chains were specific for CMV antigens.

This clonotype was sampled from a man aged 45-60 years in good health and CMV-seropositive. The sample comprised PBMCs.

CDR3 in amino acids: CASSSAAGGYTEAFF. CDR3 nucleotide sequence: TGTGCCAGCAGCTCCGCGGCAGGGGGTTACACTGAAGCTTTCTTT. This chain connects TRBV11-3 to TRBJ1-1; TRBD1 agrees at 7 bases. Germline CDR1 is SGHNT and CDR2 is YENEEA. The CDR3 runs 15 residues. The junction had 8 bases not matched to a gene; V was cut back by 4 bases and J by 3 bases.